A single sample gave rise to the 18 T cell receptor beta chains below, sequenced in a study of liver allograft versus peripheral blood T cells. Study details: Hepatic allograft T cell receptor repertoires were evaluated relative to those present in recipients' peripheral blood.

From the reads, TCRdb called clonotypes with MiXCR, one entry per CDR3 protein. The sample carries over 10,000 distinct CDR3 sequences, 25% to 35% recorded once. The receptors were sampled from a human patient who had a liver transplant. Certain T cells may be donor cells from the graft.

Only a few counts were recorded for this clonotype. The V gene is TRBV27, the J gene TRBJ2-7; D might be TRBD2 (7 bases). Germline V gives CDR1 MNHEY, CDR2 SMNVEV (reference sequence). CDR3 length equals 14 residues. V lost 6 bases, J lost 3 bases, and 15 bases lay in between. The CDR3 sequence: CASRGGGRGYEQYF. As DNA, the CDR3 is TGTGCCAGCAGGGGAGGGGGGAGGGGCTACGAGCAGTACTTC.

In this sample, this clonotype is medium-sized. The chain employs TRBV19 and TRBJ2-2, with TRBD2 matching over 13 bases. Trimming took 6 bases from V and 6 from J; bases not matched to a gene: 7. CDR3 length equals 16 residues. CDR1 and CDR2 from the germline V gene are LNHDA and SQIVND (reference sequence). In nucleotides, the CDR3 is TGTGCCAGTAGCCGTCGGACTAGCGGGAGCGCCGGGGAGCTGTTTTTT. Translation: CASSRRTSGSAGELFF. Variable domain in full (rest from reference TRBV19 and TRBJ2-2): DGGITQSPKYLFRKEGQNVTLSCEQNLNHDAMYWYRQDPGQGLRLIYYSQIVNDFQKGDIAEGYSVSREKKESFPLTVTSAQKNPTAFYLCASSRRTSGSAGELFFGEGSRLTVL.

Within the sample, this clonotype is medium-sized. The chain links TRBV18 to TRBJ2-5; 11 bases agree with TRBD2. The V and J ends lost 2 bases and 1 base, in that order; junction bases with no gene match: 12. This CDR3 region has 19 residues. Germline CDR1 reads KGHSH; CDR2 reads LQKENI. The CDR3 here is CASSPIVETSGSLQETQYF. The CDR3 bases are TGTGCCAGCTCACCAATCGTTGAAACTAGCGGGAGCCTCCAAGAGACCCAGTACTTC.

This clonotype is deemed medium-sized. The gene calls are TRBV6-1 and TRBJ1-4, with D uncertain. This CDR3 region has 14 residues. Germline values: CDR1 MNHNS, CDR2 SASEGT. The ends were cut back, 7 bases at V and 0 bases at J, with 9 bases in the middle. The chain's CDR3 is CASTPLATNEKLFF. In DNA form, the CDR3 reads TGTGCCAGCACGCCCCTTGCAACTAATGAAAAACTGTTTTTT.

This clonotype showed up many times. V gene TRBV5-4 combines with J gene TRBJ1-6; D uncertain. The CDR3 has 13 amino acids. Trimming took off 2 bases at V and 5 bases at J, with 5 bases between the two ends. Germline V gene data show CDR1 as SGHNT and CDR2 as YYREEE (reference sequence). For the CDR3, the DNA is TGTGCCAGCAGCTTCGGGGATAATTCACCCCTCCACTTT. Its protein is CASSFGDNSPLHF. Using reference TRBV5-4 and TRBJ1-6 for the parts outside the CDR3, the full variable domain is ETGVTQSPTHLIKTRGQQVTLRCSSQSGHNTVSWYQQALGQGPQFIFQYYREEENGRGNFPPRFSGLQFPNYSSELNVNALELDDSALYLCASSFGDNSPLHFGNGTRLTVT.

The CDR3, as DNA: TGTGCCATCAGTGGGGATGTACGTCAGCCCCAGCATTTT. Translated, it gives CAISGDVRQPQHF. The genes are TRBV10-3 and TRBJ1-5, with D unclear. Germline-derived CDR1 and CDR2 are ENHRY and SYGVKD. The CDR3 is made up of 13 amino acids. V shed 4 bases and J shed 6 bases, with 10 bases lying between them.

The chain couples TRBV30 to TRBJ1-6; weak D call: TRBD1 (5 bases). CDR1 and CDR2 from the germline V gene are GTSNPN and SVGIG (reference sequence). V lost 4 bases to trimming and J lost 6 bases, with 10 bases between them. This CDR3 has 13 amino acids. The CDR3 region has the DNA TGTGCCTGGACGCGCAGGGTTAATTCACCCCTCCACTTT. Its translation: CAWTRRVNSPLHF.

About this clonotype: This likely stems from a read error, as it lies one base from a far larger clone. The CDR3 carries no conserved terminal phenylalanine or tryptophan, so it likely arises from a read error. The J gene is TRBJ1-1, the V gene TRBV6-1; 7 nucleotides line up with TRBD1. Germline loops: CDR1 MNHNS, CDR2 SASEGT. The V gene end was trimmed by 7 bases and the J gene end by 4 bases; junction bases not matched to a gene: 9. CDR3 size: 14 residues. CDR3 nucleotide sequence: TGTGCCAGCACCTACGGACAGGCCTCCACTGAAGCTTTCTAT. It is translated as CASTYGQASTEAFY.

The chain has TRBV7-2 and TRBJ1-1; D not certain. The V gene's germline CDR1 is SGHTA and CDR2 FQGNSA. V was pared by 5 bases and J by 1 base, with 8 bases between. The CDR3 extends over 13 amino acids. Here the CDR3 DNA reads TGTGCCAGCAGCCCCCCGGGGAACACTGAAGCTTTCTTT. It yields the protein CASSPPGNTEAFF. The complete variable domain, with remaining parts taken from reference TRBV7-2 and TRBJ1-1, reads GAGVSQSPSNKVTEKGKDVELRCDPISGHTALYWYRQSLGQGLEFLIYFQGNSAPDKSGLPSDRFSAERTGGSVSTLTIQRTQQEDSAVYLCASSPPGNTEAFFGQGTRLTVV.

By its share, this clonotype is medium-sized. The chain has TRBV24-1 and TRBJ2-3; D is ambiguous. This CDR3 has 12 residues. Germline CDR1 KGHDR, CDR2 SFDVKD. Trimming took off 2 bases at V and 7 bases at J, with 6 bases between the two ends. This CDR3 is CATSDSGNTQYF. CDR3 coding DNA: TGTGCCACCAGTGATTCCGGTAATACGCAGTATTTT.

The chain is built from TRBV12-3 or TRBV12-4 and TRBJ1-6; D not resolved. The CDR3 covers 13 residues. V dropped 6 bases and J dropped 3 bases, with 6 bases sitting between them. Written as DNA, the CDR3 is TGTGCCAGCAGGGAGCTCTATAATTCACCCCTCCACTTT. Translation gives CASRELYNSPLHF.

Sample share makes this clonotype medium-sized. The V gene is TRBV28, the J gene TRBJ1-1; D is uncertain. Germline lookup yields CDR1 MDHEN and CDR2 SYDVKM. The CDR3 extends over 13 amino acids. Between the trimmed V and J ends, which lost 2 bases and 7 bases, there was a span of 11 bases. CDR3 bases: TGTGCCAGCAGTTTAGCTCAAACAGTTGAAGCTTTCTTT. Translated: CASSLAQTVEAFF.

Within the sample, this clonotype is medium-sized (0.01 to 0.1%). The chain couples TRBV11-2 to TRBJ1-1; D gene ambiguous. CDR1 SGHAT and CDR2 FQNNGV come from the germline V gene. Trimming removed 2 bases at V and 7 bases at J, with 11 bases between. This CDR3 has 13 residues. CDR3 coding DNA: TGTGCCAGCAGCTTAAGGTCGGCGAATGAAGCTTTCTTT. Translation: CASSLRSANEAFF.

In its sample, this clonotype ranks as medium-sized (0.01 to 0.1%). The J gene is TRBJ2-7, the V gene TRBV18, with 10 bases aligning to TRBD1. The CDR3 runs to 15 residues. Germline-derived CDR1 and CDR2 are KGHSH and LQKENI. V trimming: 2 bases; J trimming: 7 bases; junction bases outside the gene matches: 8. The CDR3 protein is CASSPGTGASGEQYF. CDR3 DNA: TGTGCCAGCTCACCAGGGACAGGGGCGTCTGGGGAGCAGTACTTC. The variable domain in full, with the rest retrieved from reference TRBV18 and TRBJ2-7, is NAGVMQNPRHLVRRRGQEARLRCSPMKGHSHVYWYRQLPEEGLKFMVYLQKENIIDESGMPKERFSAEFPKEGPSILRIQQVVRGDSAAYFCASSPGTGASGEQYFGPGTRLTVT.

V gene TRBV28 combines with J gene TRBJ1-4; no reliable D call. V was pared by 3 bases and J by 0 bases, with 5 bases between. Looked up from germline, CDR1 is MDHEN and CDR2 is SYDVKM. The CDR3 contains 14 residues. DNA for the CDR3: TGTGCCAGCAGTTTGGGAGCAACTAATGAAAAACTGTTTTTT. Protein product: CASSLGATNEKLFF.

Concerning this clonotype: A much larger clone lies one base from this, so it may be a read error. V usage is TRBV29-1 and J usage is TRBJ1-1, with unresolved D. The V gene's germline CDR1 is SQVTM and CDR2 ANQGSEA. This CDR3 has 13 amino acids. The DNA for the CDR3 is TGCGCCGGTTGGACCCCGCGGAACTCTGAAGCTTTCTTT. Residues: CAGWTPRNSEAFF.

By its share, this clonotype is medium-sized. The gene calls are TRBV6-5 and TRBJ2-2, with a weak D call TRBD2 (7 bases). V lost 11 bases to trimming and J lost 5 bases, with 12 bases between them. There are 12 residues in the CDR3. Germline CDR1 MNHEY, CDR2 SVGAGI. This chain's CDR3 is CASGGRTGELFF. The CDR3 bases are TGTGCCTCCGGGGGGCGAACCGGGGAGCTGTTTTTT.

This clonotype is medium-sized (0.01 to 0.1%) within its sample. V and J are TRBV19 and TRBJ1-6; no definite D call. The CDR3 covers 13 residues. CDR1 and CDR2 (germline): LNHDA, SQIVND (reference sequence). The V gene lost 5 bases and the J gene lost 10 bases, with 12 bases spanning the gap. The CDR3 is CASSSGVSSPLHF. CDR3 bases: TGTGCCAGTAGTTCCGGGGTATCGTCACCCCTCCACTTT.